The 18 T cell receptor beta chains presented below share a single source sample, sequenced in a study of PD-1 blockade in classical Hodgkin lymphoma. Method: immunoSEQ multiplex PCR; TCRdb's copy keeps in-frame clones and lacks some. The table shows 13,000 or so clones, with 75% to 90% occurring only once. Brentuximab vedotin exposure varied among the patients, all of whom had relapsed after autologous stem cell transplantation. This sample comprised peripheral blood mononuclear cells (PBMCs), obtained at baseline. These TCRs come from a human donor with classical Hodgkin lymphoma.

The chain links TRBV5-1 to TRBJ1-1; D ambiguous. The CDR3 contains 13 residues. V was trimmed by 3 bases and J by 2 bases, leaving 8 bases between them. Germline CDR1 is SGHRS and CDR2 is YFSETQ. CDR3 amino acids: CASSSIRNTEAFF. The CDR3 DNA sequence: TGCGCCAGCAGCTCCATAAGAAACACTGAAGCTTTCTTT.

V usage is TRBV7-9 and J usage is TRBJ2-7; TRBD1 aligns across 9 bases. The germline V gene encodes CDR1 SEHNR and CDR2 FQNEAQ (reference sequence). V lost 3 bases and J lost 4; bases outside the gene matches: 4. The CDR3 is 14 residues long. CDR3 residues: CASSFTGQGYEQYF. The CDR3 nucleotides are TGTGCCAGCAGCTTCACGGGACAGGGATACGAGCAGTACTTC.

The chain is built from TRBV19 and TRBJ2-1; D is unclear. Deletions cut 5 bases from V and 4 bases from J, with 24 bases between. CDR3 length equals 18 residues. Germline CDR1 LNHDA, CDR2 SQIVND (reference sequence). CDR3 protein: CASSLSRLNRPPYNEQFF. The CDR3 region has the DNA TGTGCCAGTAGTTTATCAAGACTCAACCGCCCCCCTTACAATGAGCAGTTCTTC.

The chain couples TRBV28 to TRBJ1-2; 12 nucleotides match TRBD1. Germline V lookup: CDR1 MDHEN, CDR2 SYDVKM. The CDR3 length is 15 residues. Germline trimming cut 5 bases from V and 7 bases from J; bases unmatched to any gene: 8. CDR3 region: CASSTGTGGAGGYTF. CDR3 nucleotides: TGTGCCAGCAGTACCGGGACAGGGGGCGCCGGTGGCTACACCTTC.

With regard to this clone: A far larger clone is off by one base, so a read error is likely. CDR3 coding DNA: TGTGCCAGCAGCTTGAACCCAACAGACCGGCACTTC. Protein product: CASSLNPTDRHF. J is TRBJ2-5 and V is TRBV25-1; unclear D gene. The germline CDR1 and CDR2 sequences are MGHDK and SYGVNS. This CDR3 comprises 12 residues.

This rearrangement joins TRBV6-4 to TRBJ2-2; no reliable D call. This CDR3 region has 13 residues. Germline CDR1 and CDR2: MRHNA and SNTAGT. Trimming removed 3 bases from V and 7 bases from J, with 9 bases in between. CDR3 in DNA: TGTGCCAGCAGTGAAAGATGGAACGGGGAGCTGTTTTTT. It specifies CASSERWNGELFF.

This clone has only one observation. V is TRBV11-2 and J is TRBJ2-7; no reliable D call. The CDR3 length is 15 residues. V gave up 1 base and J gave up 0 bases, with 10 bases separating them. Germline loops: CDR1 SGHAT, CDR2 FQNNGV. The DNA of the CDR3 is TGTGCCAGCAGCTTAGGGAGCCTAAGCTCCTACGAGCAGTACTTC. This encodes CASSLGSLSSYEQYF.

A single count supports this clone. The rearrangement links TRBV18 to TRBJ2-5; 8 positions match TRBD2. The J segment lost 7 bases and the V segment lost 6 bases, leaving 7 bases of the junction unmatched. The CDR3 runs to 13 residues. From germline, CDR1 is KGHSH and CDR2 LQKENI. CDR3 residues: CASSGTSHGTQYF. The CDR3 DNA follows: TGTGCCAGCTCCGGGACTAGTCATGGGACCCAGTACTTC.

The rearrangement joins TRBV28 to TRBJ2-1; TRBD1 might be the D (7 bases). Germline V gene lookup returns CDR1 MDHEN and CDR2 SYDVKM. Trimming shortened V by 5 bases and J by 7 bases, and 15 bases separated the two germline ends. The CDR3 runs 14 residues. The CDR3 region is CASSTQGGANEQFF. CDR3 DNA sequence: TGTGCCAGCAGTACTCAGGGGGGCGCGAATGAGCAGTTCTTC.

About this clone: The sample has other DNA sequences that encode this CDR3 too. The chain has TRBV25-1 and TRBJ1-1; tentative D call: TRBD1 (5 bases). This CDR3 region has 13 residues. Trimming pared 5 bases from V and 3 bases from J, leaving 10 bases between. Germline values: CDR1 MGHDK, CDR2 SYGVNS. CDR3 protein: CASSRGGYTEAFF. CDR3 nucleotide sequence: TGTGCCAGCAGTAGGGGAGGGTACACTGAAGCTTTCTTT.

V and J are TRBV30 and TRBJ1-5; D is ambiguous. V gave up 2 bases and J gave up 3 bases, with 8 bases separating them. The germline V gene encodes CDR1 GTSNPN and CDR2 SVGIG (reference sequence). The CDR3 covers 13 residues. CDR3 protein: CAWSPGLNQPQHF. CDR3 nucleotides: TGTGCCTGGAGTCCGGGCCTCAATCAGCCCCAGCATTTT.

CDR3 bases: TGCGCCACCGCGCCCTCTGGGGCCAACGTCCTGACTTTC. Its translation is CATAPSGANVLTF. The gene calls are TRBV4-1 and TRBJ2-6; D gene uncertain. Deletions cut 10 bases from V and 0 bases from J, with 7 bases between. Germline CDR1 is MGHRA and CDR2 is YSYEKL. This CDR3 has 13 amino acids.

The rearrangement uses TRBV10-3 and TRBJ2-3; possible D gene TRBD1, 6 bases. V lost 3 bases to trimming and J lost 3 bases, with 13 bases between them. The germline CDR1 and CDR2 sequences are ENHRY and SYGVKD. The CDR3 is 15 residues long. This chain's CDR3 is CAISDLGRGTDTQYF. The CDR3 bases are TGTGCCATCAGTGATTTGGGTAGGGGGACAGATACGCAGTATTTT.

The chain recombines TRBV28 with TRBJ1-1; possibly TRBD1 for D (5 bases). The CDR3 runs 13 residues. Trimming cost V 5 bases and J 6 bases, with 13 bases left between them. Germline CDR1 and CDR2: MDHEN and SYDVKM. The chain's CDR3 is CASSQAGIPEAFF. CDR3 sequence (DNA): TGTGCCAGCAGTCAGGCAGGGATCCCTGAAGCTTTCTTT.

This rearrangement joins TRBV7-9 to TRBJ1-5; tentatively, D is TRBD1 (5 bases). CDR1 is SEHNR and CDR2 is FQNEAQ in the germline V gene (reference sequence). Trimming took off 1 base at V and 0 bases at J, with 16 bases between the two ends. This CDR3 is 18 amino acids long. Here the CDR3 DNA reads TGTGCCAGCAGCTTAGATAGGACAAAATTATATAGCAATCAGCCCCAGCATTTT. It encodes CASSLDRTKLYSNQPQHF. Combining the CDR3 with reference TRBV7-9 and TRBJ1-5 gives the whole variable domain DTGVSQNPRHKITKRGQNVTFRCDPISEHNRLYWYRQTLGQGPEFLTYFQNEAQLEKSRLLSDRFSAERPKGSFSTLEIQRTEQGDSAMYLCASSLDRTKLYSNQPQHFGDGTRLSIL.

As for this clone: The same CDR3 arises from other DNA sequences in this sample as well. The V gene is TRBV5-1, the J gene TRBJ2-3, with 9 positions matching TRBD2. This CDR3 is 15 amino acids long. The V segment lost 4 bases and the J segment 4 bases; nucleotides outside the gene matches: 7. Germline lookup yields CDR1 SGHRS and CDR2 YFSETQ. CDR3 nucleotide sequence: TGCGCCAGCAGCCTAGTTAGCGGGAGCCCAGATACGCAGTATTTT. It specifies CASSLVSGSPDTQYF.

This chain connects TRBV4-1 to TRBJ2-3; 8 bases match TRBD1. The CDR3 spans 16 residues. The germline gives CDR1 MGHRA, CDR2 YSYEKL. V lost 1 base to trimming and J lost 2 bases; unmatched junction nucleotides: 5. Here the CDR3 reads CASSQVTGADTDTQYF. The CDR3 DNA follows: TGCGCCAGCAGCCAAGTGACAGGGGCGGACACAGATACGCAGTATTTT.

The rearrangement uses TRBV29-1 and TRBJ2-1; no firm D call. In germline, CDR1 is SQVTM, CDR2 ANQGSEA. The CDR3 length is 12 residues. Trimming pared 2 bases from V and 4 bases from J, leaving 6 bases between. The CDR3 nucleotides are TGCAGCGTTGAAATTGGGTACAATGAGCAGTTCTTC. Protein product: CSVEIGYNEQFF.